Presented here are 23 T cell receptor beta chains from one specimen sequenced in a study of neurological immune-mediated disorders (dated by TCRdb to about 2019). Libraries were built with 5' RACE. Sequencer: Illumina HiSeq 2500. TCRdb reran the public reads through fastp at Q25 and MiXCR, keeping productive beta chains. All rows with the same CDR3 protein become a single entry with the most common DNA and genes. Across this sample there are 55,000 to 80,000 distinct CDR3 sequences, with around 5% seen only once. Less than 3.5% of the sample is held by the ten biggest clonotypes. Material for sequencing was PBMCs. Source of these receptors: a woman aged 45-65 years with multiple sclerosis.

The chain employs TRBV7-8 and TRBJ2-3; D might be TRBD1 or TRBD2, each matching 6 bases. The CDR3 totals 14 residues. The germline gives CDR1 SGHVS, CDR2 FQNEAQ. The V end was cut by 4 bases, the J end by 2 bases, with 10 bases between. The CDR3 loop is CASSWRGATDTQYF. For the CDR3, the DNA is TGTGCCAGCAGCTGGAGGGGGGCCACAGATACGCAGTATTTT. Looking up the rest from reference TRBV7-8 and TRBJ2-3 gives the full variable domain: GAGVSQSPRYKVAKRGQDVALRCDPISGHVSLFWYQQALGQGPEFLTYFQNEAQLDKSGLPSDRFFAERPEGSVSTLKIQRTQQEDSAVYLCASSWRGATDTQYFGPGTRLTVL.

Only a few counts were recorded for this clonotype. The rearrangement links TRBV18 to TRBJ2-3; the D is unclear. The germline gives CDR1 KGHSH, CDR2 LQKENI. The V and J ends lost 6 bases and 1 base respectively, with 8 bases between them. This CDR3 spans 13 amino acids. Written as DNA, the CDR3 is TGTGCCAGCTCGGGCCGGCGCACAGATACGCAGTATTTT. Residues: CASSGRRTDTQYF.

This clonotype was observed at least ten times. The rearrangement joins TRBV4-1 to TRBJ1-1; D unresolved. Germline loops: CDR1 MGHRA, CDR2 YSYEKL. The CDR3 is 13 residues long. The V gene lost 4 bases and the J gene lost 3 bases, with 9 bases spanning the gap. The CDR3 region is CASSPRLHTEAFF. CDR3 coding DNA: TGCGCCAGCAGCCCCAGGCTTCACACTGAAGCTTTCTTT.

This clonotype was observed a handful of times. This could be a read error, since a much larger clone is one nucleotide away. The CDR3 DNA reads TGTGCCATCAGTGAAACCGGGGGCGAGCAGTACTTC. It codes for CAISETGGEQYF. This chain links TRBV10-3 with TRBJ2-7, with a possible D match to TRBD2 (6 bases). Trimming shortened V by 3 bases and J by 6 bases, and 9 bases separated the two germline ends. CDR1 is ENHRY and CDR2 is SYGVKD in the germline V gene. This CDR3 has 12 residues.

This clonotype was seen at least ten times. This chain joins TRBV27 and TRBJ1-2; D remains ambiguous. The CDR3 consists of 13 residues. Germline assignment: CDR1 MNHEY and CDR2 SMNVEV (reference sequence). Trimming removed 3 bases at V and 3 bases at J, with 8 bases between. For the CDR3, the DNA is TGTGCCAGCAGTTTCGGCGGTGACTATGGCTACACCTTC. Translated, it gives CASSFGGDYGYTF.

This clonotype was seen at least ten times. The V gene is TRBV20-1, the J gene TRBJ1-5, with 8 bases matching TRBD1. CDR3 length: 15 residues. Germline trimming cut 4 bases from V and 2 bases from J; bases unmatched to any gene: 7. Germline CDR1 reads DFQATT; CDR2 reads SNEGSKA (reference sequence). This chain's CDR3 is CSATRLTGGNQPQHF. CDR3 bases: TGCAGTGCTACCCGACTGACAGGGGGCAATCAGCCCCAGCATTTT.

This clonotype occurred many times. The chain uses TRBV7-9 and TRBJ2-3; 11 bases are a match to TRBD2. Per the germline V gene, CDR1 is SEHNR and CDR2 is FQNEAQ (reference sequence). The CDR3 has 15 residues. Trimming at V came to 4 bases and at J to 1 base, leaving 1 base not matched to a gene. The CDR3 is CASSSTSGGTDTQYF. For the CDR3, the DNA is TGTGCCAGCAGCTCGACTAGCGGGGGCACAGATACGCAGTATTTT.

In its sample, this clonotype was seen many times. V gene TRBV7-9 combines with J gene TRBJ2-2; D gene uncertain. V dropped 5 bases and J dropped 5 bases, with 3 bases sitting between them. This CDR3 region has 11 residues. In germline, CDR1 is SEHNR, CDR2 FQNEAQ (reference sequence). CDR3 sequence (DNA): TGTGCCAGCAGCGTGACCGGGGAGCTGTTTTTT. Amino acids: CASSVTGELFF.

This clonotype was found many times. This chain uses TRBV3-1 with TRBJ1-2, with 8 bases identical to TRBD1. This CDR3 comprises 12 residues. Looked up from germline, CDR1 is LGHDT and CDR2 is YNNKEL (reference sequence). V was pared by 4 bases and J by 8 bases, with 3 bases of the junction left unmatched. In DNA form, the CDR3 reads TGTGCCAGCAGCCTGCGACAGGGGGGCTACACCTTC. Its protein product is CASSLRQGGYTF. The whole variable domain, filled in from reference TRBV3-1 and TRBJ1-2, reads DTAVSQTPKYLVTQMGNDKSIKCEQNLGHDTMYWYKQDSKKFLKIMFSYNNKELIINETVPNRFSPKSPDKAHLNLHINSLELGDSAVYFCASSLRQGGYTFGSGTRLTVV.

The V gene is TRBV20-1, the J gene TRBJ1-5, with D possibly matching TRBD1 (5 bases). Germline CDR1 is DFQATT and CDR2 is SNEGSKA (reference sequence). The CDR3 consists of 13 residues. V was cut by 7 bases and J by 3 bases, with 13 bases left in between. The DNA of the CDR3 is TGCAGTGGAAACCAAGGGGTCAATCAGCCCCAGCATTTT. Translated: CSGNQGVNQPQHF.

This clonotype was counted between two and nine times. Its ends do not fully match the called genes, so a read error is possible. The V and J genes are TRBV10-2 and TRBJ1-5; D is unclear. The germline gives CDR1 WSHSY, CDR2 SAAADI. The CDR3 sequence is 13 residues long. The CDR3 here is CASSKSGWEPQHF. For the CDR3, the DNA is TGCGCCAGCAGTAAGTCGGGATGGGAACCCCAGCATTTT.

The CDR3 protein is CASGTGGDLFF. The CDR3 DNA reads as TGTGCCAGCGGTACAGGGGGTGATCTGTTTTTT. The chain uses TRBV7-3 and TRBJ2-2; 8 nucleotides match TRBD1. V trimming: 8 bases; J trimming: 14 bases; junction bases outside the gene matches: 7. This CDR3 is 11 amino acids long. Germline values: CDR1 SGHTA, CDR2 FQGTGA.

The sample holds many counts of this clonotype. One end of the junction is discordant with germline, which a read error may explain. This rearrangement joins TRBV4-1 to TRBJ1-5; possibly TRBD1 for D (5 bases). From germline, CDR1 is MGHRA and CDR2 YSYEKL. The CDR3 has 14 amino acids. The CDR3 loop is CASSQARGLQPQNF. In nucleotides, the CDR3 is TGCGCCAGCAGCCAAGCTAGGGGCCTCCAGCCCCAGAATTTT.

On this clonotype: The junction shows a germline mismatch at one end, possibly a read error. The J gene is TRBJ1-5, the V gene TRBV27, with a tentative D call TRBD1 (5 bases). The V gene's germline CDR1 is MNHEY and CDR2 SMNVEV (reference sequence). This CDR3 has 14 amino acids. Here the CDR3 DNA reads TGTGCCAGCAGTTTCCATTTTGGGGGGGAGCCCCAGAATTTT. It translates to CASSFHFGGEPQNF.

This clonotype was detected a few times. CDR3 nucleotides: TGTGCCAGCAGCTTAACGGAAGATCAGCCCCAGCATTTT. Amino acids: CASSLTEDQPQHF. The chain recombines TRBV11-1 with TRBJ1-5; no definite D call. Trimming left V 2 bases short and J 5 bases short, with 7 bases between. CDR1 and CDR2 from the germline V gene are SGHAT and FQDESV (reference sequence). The CDR3 sequence is 13 residues long.

This clonotype came up many times. CDR3 sequence reads: CSATKQGFGNTIYF. The CDR3 region has the DNA TGCAGTGCCACTAAACAGGGGTTCGGAAACACCATATATTTT. The chain links TRBV20-1 to TRBJ1-3; TRBD1 aligns across 7 bases. Unmatched junction bases numbered 9, after V lost 6 bases and J lost 4 bases. The CDR3 consists of 14 residues. The V gene's germline CDR1 is DFQATT and CDR2 SNEGSKA (reference sequence).

This clonotype was picked up many times. The rearrangement links TRBV15 to TRBJ2-4, with no clear D. Germline CDR1 reads LNHNV; CDR2 reads YYDKDF (reference sequence). The CDR3 runs 12 residues. The V and J ends lost 1 base and 8 bases respectively, with 6 bases between them. As DNA, the CDR3 is TGTGCCACCAGCAGAGTAGACGACATTCAGTACTTC. Amino acid sequence: CATSRVDDIQYF.

This clonotype has at least ten counts. This chain uses TRBV5-1 with TRBJ2-4, with no clear D. The germline V gene encodes CDR1 SGHRS and CDR2 YFSETQ. The ends were cut back, 0 bases at V and 3 bases at J, with 4 bases in the middle. The CDR3 covers 13 residues. The CDR3 is CASSLDVKNIQYF. In nucleotides, the CDR3 is TGCGCCAGCAGCTTGGACGTCAAAAACATTCAGTACTTC. The full variable domain, in which reference TRBV5-1 and TRBJ2-4 provide the parts outside the CDR3, is KAGVTQTPRYLIKTRGQQVTLSCSPISGHRSVSWYQQTPGQGLQFLFEYFSETQRNKGNFPGRFSGRQFSNSRSEMNVSTLELGDSALYLCASSLDVKNIQYFGAGTRLSVL.

This clonotype showed up many times. The chain combines TRBV29-1 with TRBJ2-5; tentatively, D is TRBD1 or TRBD2 (5 bases each). CDR1 is SQVTM and CDR2 is ANQGSEA in the germline V gene. Trimming left V 4 bases short and J 0 bases short, with 12 bases between. The CDR3 runs 14 residues. In DNA form, the CDR3 reads TGCAGCGTTGTTGGGGGTGGGGACCAAGAGACCCAGTACTTC. It yields the protein CSVVGGGDQETQYF. Looking up the rest from reference TRBV29-1 and TRBJ2-5 gives the full variable domain: SAVISQKPSRDICQRGTSLTIQCQVDSQVTMMFWYRQQPGQSLTLIATANQGSEATYESGFVIDKFPISRPNLTFSTLTVSNMSPEDSSIYLCSVVGGGDQETQYFGPGTRLLVL.

On this clonotype itself: Since a much larger clone is just one base distant, this may be a read error. The chain employs TRBV7-6 and TRBJ2-2, with no clear D. The CDR3 is 11 residues long. Germline CDR1 is SGHVS and CDR2 is FNYEAQ. Between the trimmed V and J ends, which lost 6 bases and 5 bases, there was a span of 4 bases. The CDR3 sequence: CASSETGELFF. Written as DNA, the CDR3 is TGTGCCAGCAGTGAAACCGGGGAGCTGTTTTTT.

This clonotype was observed many times. The rearrangement joins TRBV5-6 to TRBJ1-1; D possibly corresponds to TRBD1 (5 bases). The CDR3 is 13 amino acids. Between the trimmed V and J ends, which lost 4 bases and 3 bases, there was a span of 10 bases. Germline CDR1 is SGHDT and CDR2 is YYEEEE. The CDR3 reads CASSPVGDTEAFF. The CDR3 coding sequence is TGTGCCAGCAGCCCGGTGGGGGACACTGAAGCTTTCTTT.

About this clonotype itself: Since the CDR3 does not end with the conserved phenylalanine or tryptophan, this likely comes from a read error. The chain combines TRBV4-2 with TRBJ2-7, with D perhaps assigned TRBD1 or TRBD2 (5 bases each). The germline CDR1 and CDR2 sequences are LGHNA and YNFKEQ. This CDR3 spans 13 amino acids. Trimming left V 2 bases short and J 6 bases short, with 11 bases between. In DNA, the CDR3 is TGTGCCAGCAGCCAACTGGGTGGGACCGAGCAGTACAAC. Its translation: CASSQLGGTEQYN.

This clonotype was found many times. This chain uses TRBV7-8 with TRBJ2-6, with 7 bases aligning to TRBD1. V was clipped by 5 bases and J by 4 bases; unmatched bases: 11. The CDR3 has 17 residues. Germline CDR1 and CDR2: SGHVS and FQNEAQ. The CDR3 nucleotides are TGTGCCAGCAGCCCAAACCGGGACAGAGTAGGGGCCAACGTCCTGACTTTC. Protein product: CASSPNRDRVGANVLTF.